Below are 18 T cell receptor beta chains sequenced from a single sample in a study of T cell repertoires in cytomegalovirus infection. Antigens of these TCRs are unknown. TCRdb used MiXCR to reprocess the reads, holding one entry per CDR3 protein. The sample contains 570,000 or so distinct CDR3 sequences, almost 40% of which appear only once. The specimen comprised cultured PBMCs, sampled from culture after CMV antigen stimulation. Receptors were obtained from a human donor in good health (CMV status not recorded). Some clones in this sample may be carry-over from other donors' samples.

The sample holds a few counts of this clonotype. The chain carries TRBV25-1 and TRBJ2-3; D possibly corresponds to TRBD1 (5 bases). Germline lookup yields CDR1 MGHDK and CDR2 SYGVNS. The V end was cut by 9 bases, the J end by 0 bases, with 13 bases between. The CDR3 is made up of 14 amino acids. CDR3 coding DNA: TGTGCCAGACAAGGGGTCCTTAGCACAGATACGCAGTATTTT. It yields the protein CARQGVLSTDTQYF.

This rearrangement joins TRBV7-6 to TRBJ2-3, with D possibly called TRBD1 or TRBD2 (5 bases each). Germline V gene data show CDR1 as SGHVS and CDR2 as FNYEAQ. The CDR3 loop spans 16 amino acids. Trimming shortened V by 5 bases and J by 1 base, and 16 bases separated the two germline ends. This chain's CDR3 is CASSQTPGPRTDTQYF. CDR3 bases: TGTGCCAGCAGCCAAACCCCGGGACCTCGCACAGATACGCAGTATTTT.

The chain's CDR3 is CASSPLYRDRSYNEQFF. The CDR3 coding sequence is TGTGCCAGCTCACCACTTTACAGGGACAGGTCCTACAATGAGCAGTTCTTC. The rearrangement joins TRBV18 to TRBJ2-1; 8 positions match TRBD1. Trimming cost V 1 base and J 1 base; bases outside gene matches: 6. The length of the CDR3 is 17 residues. Per the germline V gene, CDR1 is KGHSH and CDR2 is LQKENI. Using reference TRBV18 and TRBJ2-1 for the parts outside the CDR3, the full variable domain is NAGVMQNPRHLVRRRGQEARLRCSPMKGHSHVYWYRQLPEEGLKFMVYLQKENIIDESGMPKERFSAEFPKEGPSILRIQQVVRGDSAAYFCASSPLYRDRSYNEQFFGPGTRLTVL.

V is TRBV15 and J is TRBJ2-1; 10 bases are shared with TRBD2. The CDR3 length is 16 residues. From germline, CDR1 is LNHNV and CDR2 YYDKDF (reference sequence). V was pared by 3 bases and J by 6 bases, with 8 bases of the junction left unmatched. The CDR3: CATSSSSGSRGNEQFF. DNA for the CDR3: TGTGCCACCAGCAGTTCTAGCGGGAGCCGGGGCAATGAGCAGTTCTTC.

The J gene is TRBJ1-5, the V gene TRBV18; 11 bases map to TRBD1. There are 15 residues in the CDR3. Germline lookup yields CDR1 KGHSH and CDR2 LQKENI. V shed 3 bases and J 7 bases; nucleotides not matched to a gene: 5. CDR3 sequence reads: CASSPGTGGIQPQHF. For the CDR3, the DNA is TGTGCCAGCTCACCGGGGACAGGGGGGATACAGCCCCAGCATTTT.

The chain uses TRBV7-4 and TRBJ2-1, with D unclear. Germline V gene sequence: CDR1 SGHVT, CDR2 SQSDAQ. The V and J ends lost 7 bases and 4 bases respectively, with 17 bases between them. This CDR3 has 15 amino acids. CDR3 sequence: CASTTELGLYNEQFF. The CDR3 coding sequence is TGTGCCAGCACCACGGAGTTAGGGCTATACAATGAGCAGTTCTTC.

The chain has TRBV20-1 and TRBJ1-2, with 9 bases lining up with TRBD1. In germline, CDR1 is DFQATT, CDR2 SNEGSKA (reference sequence). The CDR3 covers 14 residues. Unmatched junction bases numbered 6, after V lost 3 bases and J lost 4 bases. The CDR3 nucleotides are TGCAGTGCTAGGGAAGGACAGGGGTTCTATGGCTACACCTTC. It translates to CSAREGQGFYGYTF.

This clonotype was found a few times. The CDR3 nucleotides are TGTGCCAGCAGGGGCTGGGCCTACAATGAGCAGTTCTTC. Its protein is CASRGWAYNEQFF. This chain uses TRBV5-6 with TRBJ2-1; D gene ambiguous. The V gene's germline CDR1 is SGHDT and CDR2 YYEEEE. There are 13 residues in the CDR3. The V end lost 5 bases, the J end lost 2 bases, and 8 bases lay between the germline ends.

The chain uses TRBV27 and TRBJ2-7; D ambiguous. V lost 3 bases and J lost 6, with 0 bases in between. This CDR3 region has 9 residues. Germline loops: CDR1 MNHEY, CDR2 SMNVEV (reference sequence). Here the CDR3 reads CASSFEQYF. CDR3 sequence (DNA): TGTGCCAGCAGTTTCGAGCAGTACTTC.

This chain joins TRBV28 and TRBJ1-4; D is perhaps TRBD1 (5 bases). Germline V gene lookup returns CDR1 MDHEN and CDR2 SYDVKM. V was clipped by 5 bases and J by 4 bases, with 11 bases between them. CDR3 length equals 14 residues. This chain's CDR3 is CASSEAGYNEKLFF. The CDR3 DNA is TGTGCCAGCAGTGAGGCAGGGTATAATGAAAAACTGTTTTTT. Full variable domain (outside the CDR3, taken from reference TRBV28 and TRBJ1-4): DVKVTQSSRYLVKRTGEKVFLECVQDMDHENMFWYRQDPGLGLRLIYFSYDVKMKEKGDIPEGYSVSREKKERFSLILESASTNQTSMYLCASSEAGYNEKLFFGSGTQLSVL.

The chain couples TRBV19 to TRBJ1-1, with TRBD1 as a possible D gene (6 bases). Germline CDR1 and CDR2: LNHDA and SQIVND (reference sequence). The ends were cut back, 5 bases at V and 4 bases at J, with 17 bases in the middle. The CDR3 has 15 residues. The CDR3 loop reads CASSPWGRGGTEAFF. The CDR3 DNA is TGTGCCAGTAGTCCCTGGGGCAGGGGAGGCACTGAAGCTTTCTTT.

This clonotype occurred a few times. V is TRBV7-2 and J is TRBJ2-2; TRBD2 might be the D (6 bases). Trimming removed 3 bases from V and 3 bases from J, with 11 bases in between. CDR3 size: 15 residues. Germline CDR1 reads SGHTA; CDR2 reads FQGNSA. CDR3 coding DNA: TGTGCCAGCAGCTTCGGGGGTTCGGACACCGGGGAGCTGTTTTTT. Its protein product is CASSFGGSDTGELFF.

V and J are TRBV4-1 and TRBJ1-6, with D maybe TRBD1 (5 bases). The CDR3 sequence is 17 residues long. Germline-derived CDR1 and CDR2 are MGHRA and YSYEKL. V dropped 0 bases and J dropped 0 bases, with 9 bases sitting between them. DNA for the CDR3: TGCGCCAGCAGCCAAGACAGGGTGGGCTCCTATAATTCACCCCTCCACTTT. Translating it yields CASSQDRVGSYNSPLHF.

This clonotype was counted a few times. The V gene is TRBV19, the J gene TRBJ2-1; 9 bases line up with TRBD2. The V segment lost 5 bases and the J segment 7 bases; nucleotides outside the gene matches: 3. The CDR3 contains 13 residues. Germline V CDR1 and CDR2: LNHDA, SQIVND (reference sequence). The CDR3 bases are TGTGCCAGTAGTGGGACTAGCCTGAATGAGCAGTTCTTC. It translates to CASSGTSLNEQFF.

This clonotype was seen more than once but under ten times. The CDR3 nucleotides read TGTGCCAGCACCCAGGACAGGGGCACCTACAATGAGCAGTTCTTC. As protein: CASTQDRGTYNEQFF. V is TRBV7-2 and J is TRBJ2-1, with 9 bases that match TRBD1. In germline, CDR1 is SGHTA, CDR2 FQGNSA. The ends lost 7 bases at V and 2 bases at J; junction bases unmatched: 6. The CDR3 sequence is 15 residues long. Supplemented by reference TRBV7-2 and TRBJ2-1, the full variable domain reads GAGVSQSPSNKVTEKGKDVELRCDPISGHTALYWYRQSLGQGLEFLIYFQGNSAPDKSGLPSDRFSAERTGGSVSTLTIQRTQQEDSAVYLCASTQDRGTYNEQFFGPGTRLTVL.

This chain links TRBV7-9 with TRBJ2-1; D is perhaps TRBD1 (5 bases). Germline V gene sequence: CDR1 SEHNR, CDR2 FQNEAQ (reference sequence). The CDR3 is made up of 16 amino acids. Trimming stripped 7 bases from V and 1 base from J, with 17 bases between. As DNA, the CDR3 is TGTGCCAGCACCCCACCCTACCGACAGTCCTACAATGAGCAGTTCTTC. Translated: CASTPPYRQSYNEQFF. The entire variable domain, with the rest obtained from reference TRBV7-9 and TRBJ2-1, is as follows: DTGVSQNPRHKITKRGQNVTFRCDPISEHNRLYWYRQTLGQGPEFLTYFQNEAQLEKSRLLSDRFSAERPKGSFSTLEIQRTEQGDSAMYLCASTPPYRQSYNEQFFGPGTRLTVL.

V gene TRBV7-2 combines with J gene TRBJ2-5; TRBD2 agrees at 7 bases. V was pared by 1 base and J by 5 bases, with 7 bases of the junction left unmatched. The germline V gene has CDR1 SGHTA and CDR2 FQGNSA. The CDR3 sequence is 15 residues long. CDR3 in amino acids: CASSLGGGSVETQYF. CDR3 in DNA: TGTGCCAGCAGCTTAGGGGGAGGGTCCGTCGAGACCCAGTACTTC.

The chain carries TRBV20-1 and TRBJ2-1, with 9 bases that match TRBD1. CDR3 length: 16 residues. The germline gives CDR1 DFQATT, CDR2 SNEGSKA (reference sequence). Trimming removed 6 bases from V and 3 bases from J; junction bases left unmatched: 12. The CDR3: CSALNPDRGNYNEQFF. CDR3 DNA sequence: TGCAGTGCCCTTAACCCGGACAGGGGAAACTACAATGAGCAGTTCTTC.